The next 32 T cell receptor beta chains were all read from a single sample in a study of T cell responses to AZD1222 COVID-19 vaccine. This table comes from immunoSEQ multiplex PCR, and its TCRdb copy is limited to in-frame clones, with some not included. Of under 150,000 clones in the sample, roughly 90% were seen once. The source was peripheral blood, collected 28 days after the second AZD1222 dose. The receptors were sampled from an adult who received the AZD1222 COVID-19 vaccine.

The chain's CDR3 is CASSQPRTGPNEKLFF. For the CDR3, the DNA is TGCGCCAGCAGCCAACCCCGGACAGGGCCTAATGAAAAACTGTTTTTT. The chain joins TRBV4-1 to TRBJ1-4; 8 positions agree with TRBD1. The CDR3 covers 16 residues. Trimming at V came to 2 bases and at J to 3 bases, leaving 5 bases not matched to a gene. The germline V gene encodes CDR1 MGHRA and CDR2 YSYEKL.

The V call is TRBV2, the J call TRBJ1-3; D unclear. Germline V gives CDR1 SNHLY, CDR2 FYNNEI. CDR3 size: 13 residues. V was pared by 3 bases and J by 0 bases, with 3 bases between. The CDR3: CASSDGSGNTIYF. CDR3 bases: TGTGCCAGCAGTGACGGCTCTGGAAACACCATATATTTT.

J is TRBJ2-1 and V is TRBV19; D may be TRBD1 (6 bases). The CDR3 has 17 amino acids. Trimming removed 4 bases from V and 1 base from J, with 17 bases in between. Germline V gene sequence: CDR1 LNHDA, CDR2 SQIVND (reference sequence). As DNA, the CDR3 is TGTGCCAGTAGTACGCATACAGGGTTAAATTCCTACAATGAGCAGTTCTTC. As protein: CASSTHTGLNSYNEQFF.

V usage is TRBV7-2 and J usage is TRBJ1-3, with 9 bases matching TRBD1. CDR1 SGHTA and CDR2 FQGNSA come from the germline V gene. This CDR3 has 17 residues. Germline trimming cut 7 bases from V and 4 bases from J; bases unmatched to any gene: 14. The chain's CDR3 is CASTLGQTGGSGNTIYF. Written as DNA, the CDR3 is TGTGCCAGCACCCTAGGGCAAACAGGGGGCTCCGGAAACACCATATATTTT.

This clone showed up just a few times. The chain is built from TRBV6-5 and TRBJ2-5; no clear D. This CDR3 has 15 amino acids. Trimming shortened V by 0 bases and J by 1 base, and 9 bases separated the two germline ends. Germline loops: CDR1 MNHEY, CDR2 SVGAGI. The CDR3 DNA follows: TGTGCCAGCAGTTACTCGGGTGGGTCCCAAGAGACCCAGTACTTC. Encoded protein: CASSYSGGSQETQYF.

This clone was observed once. This chain links TRBV2 with TRBJ1-1; TRBD1 is a possible D gene (6 bases). Trimming removed 6 bases at V and 1 base at J, with 12 bases between. The CDR3 has 14 residues. Germline V gives CDR1 SNHLY, CDR2 FYNNEI. CDR3 sequence reads: CASRPLQGNTEAFF. The CDR3 coding sequence is TGTGCCAGCAGACCACTACAGGGGAACACTGAAGCTTTCTTT.

The rearrangement joins TRBV19 to TRBJ2-3, with TRBD2 matching 10 bases. Per the germline V gene, CDR1 is LNHDA and CDR2 is SQIVND (reference sequence). CDR3 length: 16 amino acids. V lost 4 bases to trimming and J lost 0 bases; unmatched junction nucleotides: 4. The CDR3 is CASSSPAGGSTDTQYF. The CDR3 region has the DNA TGTGCCAGTAGTAGTCCAGCGGGAGGGAGCACAGATACGCAGTATTTT.

This sequence joins TRBV7-2 and TRBJ1-1; D is possibly TRBD1 (6 bases). Trimming cost V 1 base and J 4 bases, with 10 bases left between them. CDR1 and CDR2 (germline): SGHTA, FQGNSA. This CDR3 is 14 amino acids long. The CDR3 loop reads CASSLVQGVTEAFF. Here the CDR3 DNA reads TGTGCCAGCAGCTTAGTACAGGGCGTCACTGAAGCTTTCTTT.

The rearrangement links TRBV19 to TRBJ1-1; possible D gene TRBD1, 5 bases. V was trimmed by 7 bases and J by 9 bases, leaving 24 bases between them. The CDR3 covers 15 residues. The germline gives CDR1 LNHDA, CDR2 SQIVND (reference sequence). The CDR3 spells CASTVGGGTLKKAFF. The CDR3 region has the DNA TGTGCCAGTACGGTCGGCGGGGGGACCTTAAAGAAAGCTTTCTTT.

The J gene is TRBJ1-4, the V gene TRBV19; tentatively, D is TRBD1 (5 bases). Germline CDR1 LNHDA, CDR2 SQIVND (reference sequence). Between the trimmed V and J ends, which lost 6 bases and 3 bases, there was a span of 8 bases. The length of the CDR3 is 13 residues. DNA for the CDR3: TGTGCCAGTAGCAGACAGTCTAATGAAAAACTGTTTTTT. It codes for CASSRQSNEKLFF. Combining the CDR3 with reference TRBV19 and TRBJ1-4 gives the whole variable domain DGGITQSPKYLFRKEGQNVTLSCEQNLNHDAMYWYRQDPGQGLRLIYYSQIVNDFQKGDIAEGYSVSREKKESFPLTVTSAQKNPTAFYLCASSRQSNEKLFFGSGTQLSVL.

The rearrangement joins TRBV30 to TRBJ1-1, with unresolved D. The CDR3 totals 14 residues. The V and J ends lost 0 bases and 3 bases respectively, with 11 bases between them. CDR1 GTSNPN and CDR2 SVGIG come from the germline V gene (reference sequence). The CDR3 sequence: CAWSVPGYDTEAFF. CDR3 nucleotide sequence: TGTGCCTGGAGTGTACCTGGGTACGACACTGAAGCTTTCTTT.

The rearrangement uses TRBV7-2 and TRBJ2-5; D call uncertain. The CDR3 runs 15 residues. Germline V gene sequence: CDR1 SGHTA, CDR2 FQGNSA. Trimming pared 0 bases from V and 5 bases from J, leaving 13 bases between. The CDR3 nucleotides are TGTGCCAGCAGCTTAGCCGGGCCCCCTGGGGAGACCCAGTACTTC. Protein: CASSLAGPPGETQYF. Variable domain in full (rest from reference TRBV7-2 and TRBJ2-5): GAGVSQSPSNKVTEKGKDVELRCDPISGHTALYWYRQSLGQGLEFLIYFQGNSAPDKSGLPSDRFSAERTGGSVSTLTIQRTQQEDSAVYLCASSLAGPPGETQYFGPGTRLLVL.

The chain is built from TRBV6-2 or TRBV6-3 and TRBJ1-3; a possible D gene is TRBD1 (6 bases). Germline values: CDR1 MNHEY, CDR2 SVGEGT. Trimming stripped 0 bases from V and 0 bases from J, with 18 bases between. The CDR3 is made up of 19 amino acids. CDR3 nucleotide sequence: TGTGCCAGCAGTTACTCGATGAACCGGGGGCTCCTCTCTGGAAACACCATATATTTT. This sequence encodes CASSYSMNRGLLSGNTIYF.

J is TRBJ2-7 and V is TRBV5-1, with D perhaps assigned TRBD1 or TRBD2 (5 bases each). Germline V gives CDR1 SGHRS, CDR2 YFSETQ. The CDR3 covers 14 residues. V was trimmed by 2 bases and J by 0 bases, leaving 9 bases between them. CDR3 sequence (DNA): TGCGCCAGCAGCTTAAGGGACGCCTCCTACGAGCAGTACTTC. Its protein is CASSLRDASYEQYF.

This clone was observed a single time. For the CDR3, the DNA is TGTGCCAGCAGCCAAGCGGGGGTCTACAATGAGCAGTTCTTC. Translated: CASSQAGVYNEQFF. The chain uses TRBV3-1 (or the pseudogene TRBV3-2) and TRBJ2-1, with a possible D match to TRBD2 (6 bases). The germline gives CDR1 LGHDT, CDR2 YNNKEL (reference sequence). This CDR3 has 14 amino acids. V was pared by 1 base and J by 3 bases, with 7 bases between.

V is TRBV6-5 and J is TRBJ1-5, with TRBD1 matching 7 bases. The CDR3 has 15 amino acids. CDR1 and CDR2 from the germline V gene are MNHEY and SVGAGI. Losses at the gene ends were 0 bases for V and 3 bases for J; bases not matched to a gene: 2. The CDR3 spells CASSYSTGANQPQHF. The CDR3 coding sequence is TGTGCCAGCAGTTACTCAACAGGGGCCAATCAGCCCCAGCATTTT.

The chain uses TRBV7-3 and TRBJ1-5; 7 nucleotides agree with TRBD1. The CDR3 length is 17 residues. From germline, CDR1 is SGHTA and CDR2 FQGTGA. With 5 bases clipped from V and 0 bases from J, the junction kept 10 bases outside the gene matches. The CDR3 here is CASSPGGQHYSNQPQHF. The CDR3 DNA reads as TGTGCCAGCAGCCCTGGGGGACAGCATTATAGCAATCAGCCCCAGCATTTT. The full variable domain, its missing parts supplied by reference TRBV7-3 and TRBJ1-5, is GAGVSQTPSNKVTEKGKYVELRCDPISGHTALYWYRQSLGQGPEFLIYFQGTGAADDSGLPNDRFFAVRPEGSVSTLKIQRTERGDSAVYLCASSPGGQHYSNQPQHFGDGTRLSIL.

This chain joins TRBV28 and TRBJ1-1; perhaps TRBD1 as D (5 bases). The length of the CDR3 is 14 residues. Germline V gene sequence: CDR1 MDHEN, CDR2 SYDVKM. V lost 5 bases and J lost 4, with 14 bases in between. Here the CDR3 DNA reads TGTGCCAGCAGTGCAGGGACTTTTAGCACTGAAGCTTTCTTT. Translation gives CASSAGTFSTEAFF.

The J gene is TRBJ2-2, the V gene TRBV28; D may be TRBD2 (6 bases). Germline V CDR1 and CDR2: MDHEN, SYDVKM. This CDR3 is built from 16 residues. V was cut by 5 bases and J by 5 bases, with 18 bases left in between. The CDR3 DNA reads as TGTGCCAGCAGTAGCTTACGGGACTCAAAAACCGGGGAGCTGTTTTTT. As protein: CASSSLRDSKTGELFF.

V and J are TRBV27 and TRBJ2-1, with D tentatively TRBD2 (5 bases). Looked up from germline, CDR1 is MNHEY and CDR2 is SMNVEV (reference sequence). Deletions cut 8 bases from V and 0 bases from J, with 11 bases between. This CDR3 comprises 14 residues. The CDR3 nucleotides read TGTGCCAGCCGGGGTTACAGCTCCTACAATGAGCAGTTCTTC. Its translation is CASRGYSSYNEQFF.

J is TRBJ2-1 and V is TRBV3-1 (or the pseudogene TRBV3-2); 11 bases match TRBD2. CDR1 is LGHDT and CDR2 is YNNKEL in the germline V gene (reference sequence). Trimming removed 4 bases from V and 10 bases from J; junction bases left unmatched: 12. This CDR3 contains 16 residues. The CDR3 here is CASSLGLAGGKFEQFF. The CDR3 DNA sequence: TGTGCCAGCAGCCTTGGACTAGCGGGTGGAAAGTTCGAGCAGTTCTTC.

This chain joins TRBV30 and TRBJ1-2, with D perhaps matching TRBD1 (5 bases). The CDR3 has 12 residues. Trimming shortened V by 5 bases and J by 8 bases, and 15 bases separated the two germline ends. CDR1 GTSNPN and CDR2 SVGIG come from the germline V gene (reference sequence). CDR3 DNA: TGTGCCTGGGACAGAGAGCGGGGGGGCTACACCTTC. Protein sequence: CAWDRERGGYTF.

The chain joins TRBV28 to TRBJ1-2, with TRBD1 matching 10 bases. This CDR3 has 12 residues. V shed 6 bases and J 7 bases; nucleotides not matched to a gene: 2. CDR1 and CDR2 (germline): MDHEN, SYDVKM. CDR3 amino acids: CASRRQGAGYTF. The CDR3 DNA sequence: TGTGCCAGCAGAAGACAGGGGGCTGGCTACACCTTC.

The chain is built from TRBV7-6 and TRBJ2-5; 9 bases map to TRBD1. The junction had 12 bases not matched to a gene; V was cut back by 5 bases and J by 5 bases. This CDR3 has 16 residues. The germline gives CDR1 SGHVS, CDR2 FNYEAQ. This chain's CDR3 is CASSPYDRGFGETQYF. In DNA form, the CDR3 reads TGTGCCAGCAGCCCGTACGACAGGGGGTTCGGGGAGACCCAGTACTTC.

The V gene is TRBV12-3 or TRBV12-4, the J gene TRBJ1-5; D is perhaps TRBD1 (5 bases). Trimming left V 3 bases short and J 7 bases short, with 10 bases between. The CDR3 sequence is 13 residues long. CDR3 nucleotides: TGTGCCAGCAGTTTGGGGGGGGGACAGCCCCAGCATTTT. Protein: CASSLGGGQPQHF.

The CDR3 DNA sequence: TGTGCCAGCAGCCGCATCCAGGGGGCTCGGACTGAAGCTTTCTTT. It is translated as CASSRIQGARTEAFF. The gene calls are TRBV4-2 and TRBJ1-1, with TRBD1 matching 8 bases. CDR3 length: 15 amino acids. J lost 5 bases, V lost 4 bases, and 9 bases had no gene match. Germline CDR1 and CDR2: LGHNA and YNFKEQ.

The chain recombines TRBV6-5 with TRBJ2-7, with D possibly called TRBD1 or TRBD2 (5 bases each). CDR1 MNHEY and CDR2 SVGAGI come from the germline V gene. Trimming shortened V by 7 bases and J by 2 bases, and 15 bases separated the two germline ends. The CDR3 runs to 14 residues. CDR3 in amino acids: CASTLRDGAYEQYF. The CDR3 DNA sequence: TGTGCCAGCACCCTACGGGACGGAGCCTACGAGCAGTACTTC.

This clone was counted a single time. The chain uses TRBV9 and TRBJ1-3; 8 bases align to TRBD1. The CDR3 loop spans 16 amino acids. Germline values: CDR1 SGDLS, CDR2 YYNGEE. V gave up 5 bases and J gave up 0 bases; unmatched junction bases: 7. The CDR3 region is CASSEQGGRSGNTIYF. As DNA, the CDR3 is TGTGCCAGCAGTGAACAGGGGGGCCGCTCTGGAAACACCATATATTTT.

The rearrangement joins TRBV28 to TRBJ1-6, with 7 bases identical to TRBD1. The CDR3 runs to 15 residues. Germline values: CDR1 MDHEN, CDR2 SYDVKM. V was clipped by 4 bases and J by 7 bases; unmatched bases: 7. CDR3 in DNA: TGTGCCAGCAGTTCTCCAGGGGGACGGAATTCACCCCTCCACTTT. Amino acids: CASSSPGGRNSPLHF.

This clone showed up just once. The rearrangement uses TRBV6-5 and TRBJ1-5, with a weak D call TRBD1 (5 bases). V gave up 6 bases and J gave up 2 bases, with 14 bases separating them. The CDR3 spans 15 residues. Looked up from germline, CDR1 is MNHEY and CDR2 is SVGAGI. DNA for the CDR3: TGTGCCAGCAGCCAAGGAGGGGCCGGCAATCAGCCCCAGCATTTT. This gives the protein CASSQGGAGNQPQHF.

J is TRBJ1-3 and V is TRBV18; possible D gene TRBD1, 6 bases. Germline V gene lookup returns CDR1 KGHSH and CDR2 LQKENI. V lost 6 bases to trimming and J lost 5 bases, with 17 bases between them. The CDR3 totals 15 residues. The CDR3 spells CASSDLGGPRNTIYF. The CDR3 DNA sequence: TGTGCCAGCTCGGACCTGGGGGGGCCCCGAAACACCATATATTTT.

The chain uses TRBV5-1 and TRBJ2-2; D is unresolved. CDR3 size: 14 residues. CDR1 and CDR2 from the germline V gene are SGHRS and YFSETQ. Trimming left V 1 base short and J 1 base short, with 5 bases between. The CDR3 loop is CASSLIQNTGELFF. The CDR3 nucleotides read TGCGCCAGCAGCTTGATCCAGAACACCGGGGAGCTGTTTTTT.